The 18 T cell receptor beta chains in this list originate from one sample, sequenced in a study of a mutant IDH1 vaccine in newly diagnosed glioma. Antigen specificity for these receptors is unknown. Stated time point: week 23, last vaccination. The study gave 300 ug of mutant IDH1 20-mer peptide per vaccine dose, with topical imiquimod. Assay: immunoSEQ multiplex PCR; the TCRdb copy retains only in-frame clones and omits some. Of about 40,000 clones in the sample, about 75% were seen once. The sample was PBMCs, taken from a glioma patient whose treatment included an IDH1 peptide vaccine. These receptors all stem from a man in his fifties with glioma.

The rearrangement links TRBV7-9 to TRBJ2-7; TRBD1 matches at 8 bases. Trimming took 5 bases from V and 2 from J; bases not matched to a gene: 5. The CDR3 runs to 14 residues. In germline, CDR1 is SEHNR, CDR2 FQNEAQ (reference sequence). CDR3 protein: CASSQRDRTYEQYF. In DNA, the CDR3 is TGTGCCAGCAGCCAGAGGGACAGGACCTACGAGCAGTACTTC.

The V gene is TRBV6-1, the J gene TRBJ2-2, with D perhaps TRBD1 or TRBD2 (6 bases each). The germline gives CDR1 MNHNS, CDR2 SASEGT. The ends were cut back, 11 bases at V and 2 bases at J, with 15 bases in the middle. The CDR3 is 14 residues long. CDR3 DNA: TGTGCCGGGGGCGGGGAAATAAACACCGGGGAGCTGTTTTTT. Translated, it gives CAGGGEINTGELFF.

The CDR3 region has the DNA TGTGCCATCAGTGAGTCGACGGGTTACACCTTC. It yields the protein CAISESTGYTF. The chain is built from TRBV10-3 and TRBJ1-2; no firm D call. The CDR3 contains 11 residues. Germline loops: CDR1 ENHRY, CDR2 SYGVKD. With 0 bases removed from V and 11 bases from J, the gap between germline ends came to 7 bases.

This sequence joins TRBV11-3 and TRBJ2-1; 9 bases fit TRBD1. V trimming: 6 bases; J trimming: 15 bases; junction bases outside the gene matches: 9. CDR3 size: 12 residues. CDR1 is SGHNT, CDR2 YENEEA, per germline. CDR3: CASRPHRDRAFF. In DNA form, the CDR3 reads TGTGCCAGCAGACCGCACCGGGACAGGGCGTTCTTC.

The CDR3 spells CASRGELSGYTF. For the CDR3, the DNA is TGTGCCAGCAGGGGGGAGTTGAGTGGCTACACCTTC. The rearrangement joins TRBV7-9 to TRBJ1-2, with D perhaps TRBD1 (5 bases). CDR3 length: 12 amino acids. Germline V gene lookup returns CDR1 SEHNR and CDR2 FQNEAQ (reference sequence). Trimming shortened V by 6 bases and J by 7 bases, and 12 bases separated the two germline ends.

This clone was seen once. The V call is TRBV19, the J call TRBJ1-1, with D tentatively TRBD1 (6 bases). CDR3 length: 15 amino acids. V was shortened by 5 bases and J by 0 bases, with 13 bases between the two germline ends. The germline V gene encodes CDR1 LNHDA and CDR2 SQIVND (reference sequence). Here the CDR3 DNA reads TGTGCCAGTAGTCCTCGACAGGTGGTGAACACTGAAGCTTTCTTT. Translation gives CASSPRQVVNTEAFF.

CDR3 nucleotide sequence: TGTGCCAGCAGCTTAGATGATCGGACAGAGTACCAAGAGACCCAGTACTTC. Translation gives CASSLDDRTEYQETQYF. The rearrangement links TRBV7-8 to TRBJ2-5; a weak D match, TRBD1 (6 bases). The CDR3 length is 17 residues. V was cut by 1 base and J by 0 bases, with 15 bases left in between. Germline loops: CDR1 SGHVS, CDR2 FQNEAQ.

The CDR3 DNA is TGTGCCAGCAGTGAATGGGCCAGCCAAGGAGTGGCCCAGTACTTC. The encoded protein is CASSEWASQGVAQYF. V gene TRBV6-1 combines with J gene TRBJ2-5; D is uncertain. The germline V gene encodes CDR1 MNHNS and CDR2 SASEGT. CDR3 length equals 15 residues. V lost 2 bases to trimming and J lost 9 bases, with 19 bases between them.

To note about this clone: Relative to the germline gene, one junction end is altered; a read error may explain this. This chain uses TRBV18 with TRBJ2-7; D possibly corresponds to TRBD1 (5 bases). The CDR3 length is 12 residues. Per the germline V gene, CDR1 is KGHSH and CDR2 is LQKENI. The CDR3 coding sequence is TGTGCCACCTCAGGGCAGAAATACGAGCAGTACTTC. It codes for CATSGQKYEQYF.

The chain uses TRBV10-3 and TRBJ2-2; D may correspond to TRBD1 or TRBD2 (5 bases each). The CDR3 extends over 14 amino acids. Germline V gene data show CDR1 as ENHRY and CDR2 as SYGVKD. V was cut by 3 bases and J by 5 bases, with 10 bases left in between. CDR3 protein: CAISDRDGTGELFF. The CDR3 DNA is TGTGCCATCAGTGACAGGGACGGTACCGGGGAGCTGTTTTTT.

The chain recombines TRBV2 with TRBJ2-7, with D possibly matching TRBD1 (5 bases). This CDR3 comprises 11 residues. V shed 7 bases and J shed 4 bases, with 8 bases lying between them. The V gene's germline CDR1 is SNHLY and CDR2 FYNNEI. DNA for the CDR3: TGTGCCAGCATTAAGGGGTACGAGCAGTACTTC. Encoded protein: CASIKGYEQYF.

This clone was detected only once. The rearrangement uses TRBV19 and TRBJ2-2; tentatively, D is TRBD2 (6 bases). From germline, CDR1 is LNHDA and CDR2 SQIVND (reference sequence). The CDR3 totals 13 residues. CDR3: CAIELADTGELFF. The CDR3 DNA follows: TGTGCGATCGAATTAGCGGACACCGGGGAGCTGTTTTTT.

The chain is built from TRBV5-6 and TRBJ2-1; TRBD2 matches at 13 bases. With 3 bases clipped from V and 6 bases from J, the junction kept 9 bases outside the gene matches. The CDR3 spans 17 residues. Germline CDR1 SGHDT, CDR2 YYEEEE. The chain's CDR3 is CASSSLTSGGPGNEQFF. DNA of the CDR3: TGTGCCAGCAGCTCCCTGACTAGCGGGGGGCCAGGCAATGAGCAGTTCTTC.

This clone is medium-sized by share. The chain links TRBV4-2 to TRBJ1-2, with 8 bases lining up with TRBD1. Germline CDR1 reads LGHNA; CDR2 reads YNFKEQ. Germline trimming cut 6 bases from V and 8 bases from J; bases unmatched to any gene: 14. This CDR3 region has 15 residues. CDR3 bases: TGTGCCAGCAGGGACAGGGACAGCAGCTTACAAGGCTACACCTTC. This sequence encodes CASRDRDSSLQGYTF.

This clone was seen more than once but under ten times. The CDR3 loop is CASRRDVNQPQHF. The CDR3, as DNA: TGTGCCAGCAGGAGGGACGTTAATCAGCCCCAGCATTTT. The rearrangement joins TRBV2 to TRBJ1-5, with D possibly being TRBD1 (5 bases). Trimming removed 6 bases at V and 4 bases at J, with 10 bases between. The CDR3 has 13 amino acids. Germline values: CDR1 SNHLY, CDR2 FYNNEI. The full variable domain, its missing parts supplied by reference TRBV2 and TRBJ1-5, is EPEVTQTPSHQVTQMGQEVILRCVPISNHLYFYWYRQILGQKVEFLVSFYNNEISEKSEIFDDQFSVERPDGSNFTLKIRSTKLEDSAMYFCASRRDVNQPQHFGDGTRLSIL.

The chain employs TRBV25-1 and TRBJ2-7; D possibly corresponds to TRBD1 (6 bases). Germline CDR1 reads MGHDK; CDR2 reads SYGVNS. Trimming pared 10 bases from V and 3 bases from J, leaving 16 bases between. The CDR3 extends over 13 amino acids. CDR3 in DNA: TGTGCCACCCTCAAGACAGGTGGCTACGAGCAGTACTTC. Protein product: CATLKTGGYEQYF.

V is TRBV7-2 and J is TRBJ2-3; no clear D. This CDR3 is built from 14 residues. Germline assignment: CDR1 SGHTA and CDR2 FQGNSA. Deletions cut 0 bases from V and 0 bases from J, with 4 bases between. Here the CDR3 DNA reads TGTGCCAGCAGCTTAGCATCCAGCACAGATACGCAGTATTTT. Protein: CASSLASSTDTQYF. Looking up the rest from reference TRBV7-2 and TRBJ2-3 gives the full variable domain: GAGVSQSPSNKVTEKGKDVELRCDPISGHTALYWYRQSLGQGLEFLIYFQGNSAPDKSGLPSDRFSAERTGGSVSTLTIQRTQQEDSAVYLCASSLASSTDTQYFGPGTRLTVL.

The DNA of the CDR3 is TGTGCCAGCAGGGGGGAAGATACGCAGTATTTT. Protein: CASRGEDTQYF. The rearrangement uses TRBV6-6 and TRBJ2-3, with D perhaps being TRBD1 or TRBD2 (5 bases each). CDR3 length: 11 amino acids. Trimming left V 6 bases short and J 5 bases short, with 6 bases between. Germline values: CDR1 MNHNY, CDR2 SVGAGI (reference sequence).